The 10 T cell receptor beta chains presented below share a single source sample, sequenced in a study of CD8+CD57+ T cells in acquired aplastic anemia (dated by TCRdb to 2016 to 2018). The patients picked for sequencing were ones in whom flow cytometry had shown an expansion of CD8+CD57+ cells. The reads were generated on an Illumina HiSeq 2000. TCR beta VDJ combination and CDR3 sequence profiling used genomic DNA as the template. Using fastp trimming at Q25 and MiXCR clonotype assembly, TCRdb reanalyzed the public sequencing data and kept in-frame beta chains. Duplicate CDR3 protein sequences are folded into a single record with the most common DNA and genes. The sample table holds just over 450,000 distinct CDR3 sequences, of which around 32% were seen once. Roughly 0.8% of the sample is in the top ten clones. Sequencing input: sorted CD4+, CD8+, or CD8+CD57+ T cells (not recorded which) from PBMCs. These receptors were obtained from a human donor with aplastic anemia.

This clonotype has more than one count but fewer than ten. The V gene is TRBV30, the J gene TRBJ2-3; D not resolved. The V gene lost 8 bases and the J gene lost 3 bases, with 12 bases spanning the gap. Germline CDR1 reads GTSNPN; CDR2 reads SVGIG (reference sequence). This CDR3 region has 12 residues. DNA for the CDR3: TGTGCCCTAATGGAGCAGACAGATACGCAGTATTTT. This sequence encodes CALMEQTDTQYF.

Of note for this clonotype: One junction end disagrees with the germline gene, perhaps due to a read error. The chain combines TRBV7-8 with TRBJ1-3; TRBD1 matches at 9 bases. The CDR3 totals 16 residues. Germline values: CDR1 SGHVS, CDR2 FQNEAQ. CDR3 nucleotides: TGTGCCAGCCGCTTAGTTCGACAGGGGGACGGAAACACCATATATTTT. This gives the protein CASRLVRQGDGNTIYF.

The chain employs TRBV2 and TRBJ1-2; 12 bases are a match to TRBD1. Germline loops: CDR1 SNHLY, CDR2 FYNNEI. The CDR3 is 15 residues long. Losses at the gene ends were 7 bases for V and 2 bases for J; bases not matched to a gene: 5. CDR3 protein: CASKTGTGGNYGYTF. In DNA, the CDR3 is TGTGCCAGCAAAACCGGGACAGGGGGCAACTATGGCTACACCTTC. Drawing the rest from reference TRBV2 and TRBJ1-2, the complete variable domain is EPEVTQTPSHQVTQMGQEVILRCVPISNHLYFYWYRQILGQKVEFLVSFYNNEISEKSEIFDDQFSVERPDGSNFTLKIRSTKLEDSAMYFCASKTGTGGNYGYTFGSGTRLTVV.

Many counts were recorded for this clonotype. The V call is TRBV7-3, the J call TRBJ2-1; D uncertain. V was clipped by 2 bases and J by 3 bases, with 5 bases between them. This CDR3 has 13 residues. CDR1 is SGHTA and CDR2 is FQGTGA in the germline V gene. The CDR3 is CASSLLGYNEQFF. The CDR3 nucleotides are TGTGCCAGCAGCTTATTAGGCTACAATGAGCAGTTCTTC.

J is TRBJ1-1 and V is TRBV9, with D hard to call. The CDR3 length is 14 residues. CDR1 and CDR2 (germline): SGDLS, YYNGEE. Trimming pared 0 bases from V and 2 bases from J, leaving 8 bases between. CDR3 residues: CASSVAGGNTEAFF. The CDR3 bases are TGTGCCAGCAGCGTAGCGGGAGGAAACACTGAAGCTTTCTTT.

The rearrangement uses TRBV5-1 and TRBJ2-7; 7 nucleotides match TRBD1. The ends lost 4 bases at V and 0 bases at J; junction bases unmatched: 7. CDR3 length: 15 residues. Germline CDR1 and CDR2: SGHRS and YFSETQ. The CDR3 spells CASSLEGAHSYEQYF. The DNA for the CDR3 is TGCGCCAGCAGCCTCGAGGGGGCACACTCCTACGAGCAGTACTTC. The whole variable domain, remainder taken from reference TRBV5-1 and TRBJ2-7, is KAGVTQTPRYLIKTRGQQVTLSCSPISGHRSVSWYQQTPGQGLQFLFEYFSETQRNKGNFPGRFSGRQFSNSRSEMNVSTLELGDSALYLCASSLEGAHSYEQYFGPGTRLTVT.

This clonotype was recorded many times. The chain uses TRBV29-1 and TRBJ1-3; 8 nucleotides agree with TRBD1. Trimming removed 6 bases from V and 0 bases from J; junction bases left unmatched: 7. The germline gives CDR1 SQVTM, CDR2 ANQGSEA. The CDR3 consists of 15 residues. CDR3 amino acids: CSVVPGTGSGNTIYF. The DNA for the CDR3 is TGCAGCGTGGTTCCCGGGACAGGCTCTGGAAACACCATATATTTT. Complete variable domain (other parts from reference TRBV29-1 and TRBJ1-3): SAVISQKPSRDICQRGTSLTIQCQVDSQVTMMFWYRQQPGQSLTLIATANQGSEATYESGFVIDKFPISRPNLTFSTLTVSNMSPEDSSIYLCSVVPGTGSGNTIYFGEGSWLTVV.

The chain combines TRBV7-2 with TRBJ2-7; 7 bases agree with TRBD1. Germline V gene data show CDR1 as SGHTA and CDR2 as FQGNSA. The CDR3 covers 14 residues. The V segment lost 8 bases and the J segment 3 bases; nucleotides outside the gene matches: 10. The CDR3 DNA reads TGTGCCAGCTCACCTCCGGGACAGAGCTACGAGCAGTACTTC. It encodes CASSPPGQSYEQYF. The complete variable domain, with remaining parts taken from reference TRBV7-2 and TRBJ2-7, reads GAGVSQSPSNKVTEKGKDVELRCDPISGHTALYWYRQSLGQGLEFLIYFQGNSAPDKSGLPSDRFSAERTGGSVSTLTIQRTQQEDSAVYLCASSPPGQSYEQYFGPGTRLTVT.

On this clonotype itself: A single base separates this from a much larger clone, so it may be a read error. The chain combines TRBV10-3 with TRBJ1-1; no definite D call. Germline values: CDR1 ENHRY, CDR2 SYGVKD. V shed 7 bases and J shed 4 bases, with 13 bases lying between them. The CDR3 spans 13 residues. The CDR3 bases are TGTGCCATCACTTCGCCTCCGAGCACTGAAGCTTTCTTT. It encodes CAITSPPSTEAFF.

Turning to this clonotype: A much more abundant neighbour one base away suggests this may be a read error. This CDR3 reads CSVGGTKGSYEQYF. CDR3 DNA: TGCAGCGTTGGCGGCACAAAGGGATCCTACGAGCAGTACTTC. The chain has TRBV29-1 and TRBJ2-7; D is undetermined. Trimming cost V 4 bases and J 1 base, with 14 bases left between them. This CDR3 comprises 14 residues. Germline CDR1 is SQVTM and CDR2 is ANQGSEA.